The 32 T cell receptor beta chains below come from one sample, sequenced in a study of OX40 agonist ivuxolimab in advanced cancers. The repertoire was sequenced with immunoSEQ multiplex PCR; TCRdb's copy has only in-frame clones and lacks some. Of some 18,000 clones listed, approximately 84% are singletons. The material was CD4+ or CD8+ T cells sorted from blood, obtained in a trial of the OX40 agonist ivuxolimab. Receptors originate from an adult with an advanced solid tumor such as melanoma, head and neck, liver or kidney cancer.

This clone was recorded only once. It is likely a read error: a sequence one base away is far more abundant. The V gene is TRBV5-1, the J gene TRBJ1-6; maybe TRBD1 (5 bases). There are 14 residues in the CDR3. The germline gives CDR1 SGHRS, CDR2 YFSETQ. Trimming removed 2 bases at V and 7 bases at J, with 10 bases between. The DNA of the CDR3 is TGCGCCAGCAGCTTAGCGCGGGACAATTCACCCCTCCACTTT. This sequence encodes CASSLARDNSPLHF.

This chain connects TRBV18 to TRBJ2-7; no reliable D call. This CDR3 comprises 13 residues. Germline-derived CDR1 and CDR2 are KGHSH and LQKENI. The V end was cut by 3 bases, the J end by 3 bases, with 9 bases between. The CDR3 nucleotides read TGTGCCAGCTCACCGGGGAACAACTACGAGCAGTACTTC. Protein sequence: CASSPGNNYEQYF.

The V and J genes are TRBV27 and TRBJ2-1, with 11 nucleotides matching TRBD2. This CDR3 region has 16 residues. Germline V gives CDR1 MNHEY, CDR2 SMNVEV (reference sequence). Unmatched junction bases numbered 2, after V lost 4 bases and J lost 0 bases. DNA for the CDR3: TGTGCCAGCAGTTCCCTAGCGGGGGGCTCCTACAATGAGCAGTTCTTC. Its translation is CASSSLAGGSYNEQFF.

The V gene is TRBV7-9, the J gene TRBJ1-1; D gene unclear. The germline V gene encodes CDR1 SEHNR and CDR2 FQNEAQ (reference sequence). Trimming pared 5 bases from V and 5 bases from J, leaving 9 bases between. The CDR3 has 12 residues. CDR3 sequence (DNA): TGTGCCAGCAGCCAGAGAGGAACTGAAGCTTTCTTT. Residues: CASSQRGTEAFF.

The genes are TRBV27 and TRBJ2-1; perhaps TRBD2 as D (6 bases). Germline values: CDR1 MNHEY, CDR2 SMNVEV (reference sequence). The CDR3 runs 15 residues. V lost 3 bases, J lost 4 bases, and 13 bases lay in between. The CDR3 region has the DNA TGTGCCAGCAGTTTGGGATCAGGGACTTACAATGAGCAGTTCTTC. Encoded protein: CASSLGSGTYNEQFF.

This clone was counted a few times. The gene calls are TRBV7-9 and TRBJ2-4, with 8 bases lining up with TRBD1. The CDR3 is made up of 15 amino acids. The V and J ends lost 4 bases and 5 bases, in that order; junction bases with no gene match: 7. Germline V gives CDR1 SEHNR, CDR2 FQNEAQ (reference sequence). This CDR3 reads CASSSISDRENIQYF. CDR3 bases: TGTGCCAGCAGCTCGATCTCGGACAGGGAAAACATTCAGTACTTC.

V is TRBV5-5 and J is TRBJ2-7; D is uncertain. Germline lookup yields CDR1 SGHKS and CDR2 YYEKEE (reference sequence). The CDR3 totals 14 residues. Trimming took off 3 bases at V and 2 bases at J, with 12 bases between the two ends. CDR3 coding DNA: TGTGCCAGCAGCTCGCCCGGTCGAACCTACGAGCAGTACTTC. It is translated as CASSSPGRTYEQYF.

The CDR3 nucleotides read TGTGCCAGCAGCTTATGGGACATGCACTATGGCTACACCTTC. Its translation: CASSLWDMHYGYTF. The V gene is TRBV11-2, the J gene TRBJ1-2; maybe TRBD1 (6 bases). Germline V gives CDR1 SGHAT, CDR2 FQNNGV. Trimming removed 2 bases from V and 3 bases from J, with 10 bases in between. The CDR3 loop spans 14 amino acids.

The V and J genes are TRBV9 and TRBJ1-6, with D unresolved. Germline values: CDR1 SGDLS, CDR2 YYNGEE. V lost 4 bases and J lost 7, with 21 bases in between. This CDR3 region has 17 residues. The CDR3 DNA is TGTGCCAGCAGCTCGTCTTACCGCAAGGGCCCCAATTCACCCCTCCACTTT. Its translation is CASSSSYRKGPNSPLHF.

The rearrangement uses TRBV19 and TRBJ1-1; maybe TRBD1 (5 bases). Per the germline V gene, CDR1 is LNHDA and CDR2 is SQIVND (reference sequence). Trimming removed 2 bases at V and 0 bases at J, with 7 bases between. The CDR3 is made up of 14 amino acids. In DNA form, the CDR3 reads TGTGCCAGTAGTATACAGGGTATGAACACTGAAGCTTTCTTT. Amino acids: CASSIQGMNTEAFF. The full variable domain, in which reference TRBV19 and TRBJ1-1 provide the parts outside the CDR3, is DGGITQSPKYLFRKEGQNVTLSCEQNLNHDAMYWYRQDPGQGLRLIYYSQIVNDFQKGDIAEGYSVSREKKESFPLTVTSAQKNPTAFYLCASSIQGMNTEAFFGQGTRLTVV.

This chain joins TRBV14 and TRBJ1-2, with D possibly TRBD1 on 6 matching bases. Trimming cost V 2 bases and J 8 bases, with 15 bases left between them. Looked up from germline, CDR1 is SGHDN and CDR2 is FVKESK. The CDR3 is made up of 14 amino acids. The CDR3 region has the DNA TGTGCCAGCAGCCAATTTGGACAGCGTTTCGGCTACACCTTC. Its translation: CASSQFGQRFGYTF. The variable domain in full, completed from reference TRBV14 and TRBJ1-2, reads EAGVTQFPSHSVIEKGQTVTLRCDPISGHDNLYWYRRVMGKEIKFLLHFVKESKQDESGMPNNRFLAERTGGTYSTLKVQPAELEDSGVYFCASSQFGQRFGYTFGSGTRLTVV.

J is TRBJ1-4 and V is TRBV29-1, with D possibly being TRBD1 (6 bases). The ends were cut back, 4 bases at V and 8 bases at J, with 14 bases in the middle. The germline CDR1 and CDR2 sequences are SQVTM and ANQGSEA. CDR3 length equals 13 residues. CDR3 sequence: CSVALGAGEKLFF. DNA for the CDR3: TGCAGCGTTGCTCTGGGGGCCGGAGAAAAACTGTTTTTT.

The CDR3 coding sequence is TGCAGCGTCGGACTAGGGGGCTTTACGACTGAAGCTTTCTTT. Translating gives CSVGLGGFTTEAFF. This chain connects TRBV29-1 to TRBJ1-1; the match to TRBD1 covers 7 bases. V lost 6 bases and J lost 5; bases outside the gene matches: 12. This CDR3 has 14 amino acids. CDR1 is SQVTM and CDR2 is ANQGSEA in the germline V gene.

The sample holds one count of this clone. The rearrangement links TRBV2 to TRBJ2-5, with 7 positions matching TRBD2. The CDR3 consists of 14 residues. The V segment lost 6 bases and the J segment 5 bases; nucleotides outside the gene matches: 9. The germline V gene has CDR1 SNHLY and CDR2 FYNNEI. CDR3 protein: CASRWEGTVETQYF. The CDR3 DNA sequence: TGTGCCAGCAGATGGGAGGGGACTGTGGAGACCCAGTACTTC.

This clone has only one observation. The V gene is TRBV28, the J gene TRBJ2-1; possible D gene TRBD1, 5 bases. This CDR3 region has 18 residues. V lost 6 bases and J lost 0, with 21 bases in between. Germline V gives CDR1 MDHEN, CDR2 SYDVKM. CDR3 residues: CASRLGEWGLDSYNEQFF. The CDR3 region has the DNA TGTGCCAGCAGGCTCGGCGAGTGGGGCCTTGACTCCTACAATGAGCAGTTCTTC.

The chain couples TRBV4-3 to TRBJ2-2; D is uncertain. The CDR3 runs 13 residues. The V and J ends lost 8 bases and 1 base respectively, with 8 bases between them. Germline V gene data show CDR1 as LGHNA and CDR2 as YSLEER. CDR3 loop: CASQDGNTGELFF. The CDR3 DNA reads TGCGCCAGCCAAGACGGGAACACCGGGGAGCTGTTTTTT.

The chain has TRBV19 and TRBJ1-6; D remains ambiguous. Germline V gene lookup returns CDR1 LNHDA and CDR2 SQIVND (reference sequence). Deletions cut 0 bases from V and 6 bases from J, with 6 bases between. The CDR3 contains 14 residues. CDR3 coding DNA: TGTGCCAGTAGTATAGATCGCGGTAATTCACCCCTCCACTTT. It specifies CASSIDRGNSPLHF.

The rearrangement links TRBV2 to TRBJ2-7, with TRBD2 as a possible D gene (6 bases). Germline V gene sequence: CDR1 SNHLY, CDR2 FYNNEI. The length of the CDR3 is 13 residues. Trimming cost V 6 bases and J 3 bases, with 12 bases left between them. The CDR3 nucleotides are TGTGCCAGCAGGGACCTGCGGGGCTACGAGCAGTACTTC. It translates to CASRDLRGYEQYF.

V gene TRBV9 combines with J gene TRBJ1-3; D possibly corresponds to TRBD1 (6 bases). The CDR3 is 14 amino acids. The V gene's germline CDR1 is SGDLS and CDR2 YYNGEE. V was shortened by 4 bases and J by 3 bases, with 11 bases between the two germline ends. The DNA for the CDR3 is TGTGCCAGCAGCCCCCGAGGGGGTGGAAACACCATATATTTT. This translates into CASSPRGGGNTIYF.

This chain connects TRBV2 to TRBJ2-7; TRBD1 might be the D (6 bases). The germline V and J ends were trimmed by 4 bases and 3 bases, with 10 bases remaining between them. The germline CDR1 and CDR2 sequences are SNHLY and FYNNEI. The CDR3 length is 13 residues. CDR3 bases: TGTGCCAGCAGTGTTAGGACAGTCTACGAGCAGTACTTC. Amino acids: CASSVRTVYEQYF.

The chain is built from TRBV4-3 and TRBJ1-1, with D unclear. The V gene lost 0 bases and the J gene lost 7 bases, with 15 bases spanning the gap. This CDR3 is built from 15 residues. The germline gives CDR1 LGHNA, CDR2 YSLEER. CDR3 coding DNA: TGCGCCAGCAGCCAAGAGGAGGGAATGCTAAATGAAGCTTTCTTT. This translates into CASSQEEGMLNEAFF.

The gene calls are TRBV7-9 and TRBJ2-7; 9 nucleotides match TRBD2. The germline V gene has CDR1 SEHNR and CDR2 FQNEAQ (reference sequence). J was trimmed by 3 bases and V by 0 bases; bases with no gene match: 9. This CDR3 has 17 residues. The CDR3, as DNA: TGTGCCAGCAGCTTAGCGCCGGTGCGGGGGGGCATCTACGAGCAGTACTTC. The encoded protein is CASSLAPVRGGIYEQYF.

The gene calls are TRBV4-1 and TRBJ1-5, with TRBD1 matching over 7 bases. V shed 0 bases and J 7 bases; nucleotides not matched to a gene: 6. The CDR3 has 15 amino acids. The V gene's germline CDR1 is MGHRA and CDR2 YSYEKL. DNA of the CDR3: TGCGCCAGCAGCCAAGATAGGGGGCTGGGACAGCCCCAGCATTTT. This gives the protein CASSQDRGLGQPQHF.

The chain carries TRBV11-2 and TRBJ2-3, with 10 positions matching TRBD1. The CDR3 consists of 15 residues. The germline gives CDR1 SGHAT, CDR2 FQNNGV. With 1 base clipped from V and 6 bases from J, the junction kept 4 bases outside the gene matches. The CDR3 protein is CASSLVTGGADTQYF. The DNA of the CDR3 is TGTGCCAGCAGCTTAGTGACAGGGGGCGCCGATACGCAGTATTTT.

The chain carries TRBV18 and TRBJ2-7, with D tentatively TRBD2 (5 bases). The CDR3 contains 17 residues. V shed 5 bases and J shed 4 bases, with 24 bases lying between them. In germline, CDR1 is KGHSH, CDR2 LQKENI. CDR3 amino acids: CASSSYGGRGVGYEQYF. The CDR3, as DNA: TGTGCCAGCTCATCATACGGTGGCCGGGGTGTCGGGTACGAGCAGTACTTC.

This clone is a singleton in its sample. The chain has TRBV18 and TRBJ1-2; 10 bases map to TRBD1. CDR1 and CDR2 (germline): KGHSH, LQKENI. The CDR3 is 14 amino acids. The junction had 3 bases not matched to a gene; V was cut back by 8 bases and J by 0 bases. The CDR3 DNA reads TGTGCCAGCCGGGGACAGGGGCCTAACTATGGCTACACCTTC. Its protein is CASRGQGPNYGYTF.

The chain carries TRBV14 and TRBJ1-6; TRBD1 is a possible D gene (5 bases). The CDR3 loop spans 13 amino acids. Germline CDR1 and CDR2: SGHDN and FVKESK. V shed 3 bases and J shed 10 bases, with 10 bases lying between them. For the CDR3, the DNA is TGTGCCAGCAGCCAGGGGCTTGGGTCACCCCTCCACTTT. This gives the protein CASSQGLGSPLHF.

V is TRBV28 and J is TRBJ2-2; no clear D. Germline lookup yields CDR1 MDHEN and CDR2 SYDVKM. Trimming took off 7 bases at V and 2 bases at J, with 8 bases between the two ends. There are 13 residues in the CDR3. The CDR3 region is CASKSVNTGELFF. The CDR3, as DNA: TGTGCCAGCAAAAGTGTCAACACCGGGGAGCTGTTTTTT.

The rearrangement joins TRBV6-1 to TRBJ2-4, with TRBD1 matching over 8 bases. Per the germline V gene, CDR1 is MNHNS and CDR2 is SASEGT. V lost 6 bases, J lost 8 bases, and 6 bases stayed unmatched. There are 13 residues in the CDR3. The CDR3: CASRGQGAYIQYF. CDR3 nucleotide sequence: TGTGCCAGCAGAGGACAGGGAGCGTACATTCAGTACTTC.

For the CDR3, the DNA is TGTGCCAGCACCGGACAGGGGGTATACAATGAGCAGTTCTTC. Residues: CASTGQGVYNEQFF. The J gene is TRBJ2-1, the V gene TRBV27; 10 positions match TRBD1. This CDR3 has 14 amino acids. In germline, CDR1 is MNHEY, CDR2 SMNVEV (reference sequence). Unmatched junction bases numbered 4, after V lost 7 bases and J lost 4 bases.

The chain joins TRBV9 to TRBJ2-7, with D unclear. Trimming took 0 bases from V and 0 from J, leaving 7 bases between them. This CDR3 contains 14 residues. Germline CDR1 is SGDLS and CDR2 is YYNGEE. CDR3 protein: CASSVGFGSYEQYF. As DNA, the CDR3 is TGTGCCAGCAGCGTAGGGTTCGGCTCCTACGAGCAGTACTTC. Full variable domain (remainder filled in from reference TRBV9 and TRBJ2-7): DSGVTQTPKHLITATGQRVTLRCSPRSGDLSVYWYQQSLDQGLQFLIQYYNGEERAKGNILERFSAQQFPDLHSELNLSSLELGDSALYFCASSVGFGSYEQYFGPGTRLTVT.

This chain connects TRBV29-1 to TRBJ1-1; D may be TRBD1 (6 bases). The V gene's germline CDR1 is SQVTM and CDR2 ANQGSEA. Trimming removed 4 bases at V and 5 bases at J, with 17 bases between. The CDR3 length is 14 residues. The CDR3, as DNA: TGCAGCGTTGTATCGTCAGGGGTACGGACTGAAGCTTTCTTT. This encodes CSVVSSGVRTEAFF.